The T cell receptor (beta chain) described here comes from a study of cytomegalovirus exposure and HLA in healthy donors. 13 Jbeta primers and 60 Vbeta primers were used for the PCR. TCRdb keeps only in-frame clones here, not all; method: immunoSEQ multiplex PCR. The table includes 200,000 to 250,000 clones, roughly 79% detected once. Germline assignment: CDR1 ENHRY and CDR2 SYGVKD. Trimming removed 6 bases from V and 2 bases from J, with 11 bases in between. This CDR3 has 14 residues. The receptor was isolated from a woman aged 40-49 years in good health and CMV-seronegative. The sample taken for sequencing was PBMCs. The chain is built from TRBV10-3 and TRBJ1-3; no clear D. CDR3 coding DNA: TGTGCCATCAGGACTGGAGTTCCTGGAAACACCATATATTTT. It codes for CAIRTGVPGNTIYF.